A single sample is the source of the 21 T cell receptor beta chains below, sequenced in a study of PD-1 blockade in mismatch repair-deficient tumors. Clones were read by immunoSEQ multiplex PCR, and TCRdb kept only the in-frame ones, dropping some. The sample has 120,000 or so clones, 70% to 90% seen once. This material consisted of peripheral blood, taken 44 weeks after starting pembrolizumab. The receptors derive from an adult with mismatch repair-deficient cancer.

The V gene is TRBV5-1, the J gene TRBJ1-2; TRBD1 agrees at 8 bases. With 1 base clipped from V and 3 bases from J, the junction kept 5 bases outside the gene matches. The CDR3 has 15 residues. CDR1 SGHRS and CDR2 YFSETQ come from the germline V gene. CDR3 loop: CASSLRTGNHYGYTF. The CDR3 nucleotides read TGCGCCAGCAGCTTGCGGACAGGGAACCACTATGGCTACACCTTC. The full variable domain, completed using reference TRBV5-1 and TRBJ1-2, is KAGVTQTPRYLIKTRGQQVTLSCSPISGHRSVSWYQQTPGQGLQFLFEYFSETQRNKGNFPGRFSGRQFSNSRSEMNVSTLELGDSALYLCASSLRTGNHYGYTFGSGTRLTVV.

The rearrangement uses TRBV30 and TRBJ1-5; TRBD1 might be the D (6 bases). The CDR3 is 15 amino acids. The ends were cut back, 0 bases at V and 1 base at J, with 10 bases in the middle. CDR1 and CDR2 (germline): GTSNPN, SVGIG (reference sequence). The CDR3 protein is CAWSVPGGSNQPQHF. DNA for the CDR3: TGTGCCTGGAGTGTACCGGGGGGCAGCAATCAGCCCCAGCATTTT. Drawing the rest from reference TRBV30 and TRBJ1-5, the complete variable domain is SQTIHQWPATLVQPVGSPLSLECTVEGTSNPNLYWYRQAAGRGLQLLFYSVGIGQISSEVPQNLSASRPQDRQFILSSKKLLLSDSGFYLCAWSVPGGSNQPQHFGDGTRLSIL.

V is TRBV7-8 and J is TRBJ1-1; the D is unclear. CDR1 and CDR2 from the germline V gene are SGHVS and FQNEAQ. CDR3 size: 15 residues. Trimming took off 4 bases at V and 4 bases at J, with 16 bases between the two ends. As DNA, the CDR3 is TGTGCCAGCAGCTGGCTAACGACGGGAAGCACTGAAGCTTTCTTT. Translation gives CASSWLTTGSTEAFF.

The chain's CDR3 is CASSLGGLGELFF. CDR3 bases: TGTGCCAGCAGCTTAGGAGGGCTCGGGGAGCTGTTTTTT. The chain is built from TRBV7-9 and TRBJ2-2; tentatively, D is TRBD2 (5 bases). Deletions cut 1 base from V and 7 bases from J, with 7 bases between. The germline V gene encodes CDR1 SEHNR and CDR2 FQNEAQ (reference sequence). CDR3 length: 13 residues.

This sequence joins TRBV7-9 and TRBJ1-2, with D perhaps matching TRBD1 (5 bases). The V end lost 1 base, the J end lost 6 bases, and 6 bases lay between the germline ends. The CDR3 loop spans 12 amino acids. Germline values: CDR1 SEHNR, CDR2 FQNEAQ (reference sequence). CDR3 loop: CASSLGGDGYTF. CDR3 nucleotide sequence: TGTGCCAGCAGCTTAGGGGGGGATGGCTACACCTTC. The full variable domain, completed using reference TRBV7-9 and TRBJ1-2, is DTGVSQNPRHKITKRGQNVTFRCDPISEHNRLYWYRQTLGQGPEFLTYFQNEAQLEKSRLLSDRFSAERPKGSFSTLEIQRTEQGDSAMYLCASSLGGDGYTFGSGTRLTVV.

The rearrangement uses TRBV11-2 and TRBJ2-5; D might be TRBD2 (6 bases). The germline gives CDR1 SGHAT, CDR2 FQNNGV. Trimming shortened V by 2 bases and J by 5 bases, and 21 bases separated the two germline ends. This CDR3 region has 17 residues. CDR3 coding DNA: TGTGCCAGCAGCTTATTGGAGGGGCTCACTAGCATGGAGACCCAGTACTTC. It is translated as CASSLLEGLTSMETQYF.

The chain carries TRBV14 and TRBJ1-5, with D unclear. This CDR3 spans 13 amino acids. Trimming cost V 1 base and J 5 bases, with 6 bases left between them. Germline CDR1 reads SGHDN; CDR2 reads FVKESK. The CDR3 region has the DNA TGTGCCAGCAGCCAAGCTTGGGATCAGCCCCAGCATTTT. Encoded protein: CASSQAWDQPQHF.

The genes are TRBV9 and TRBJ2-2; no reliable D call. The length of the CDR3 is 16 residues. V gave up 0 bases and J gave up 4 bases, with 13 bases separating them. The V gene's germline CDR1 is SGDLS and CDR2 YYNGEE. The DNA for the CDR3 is TGTGCCAGCAGCGTAGGCACTCCCGGGCCCACCGGGGAGCTGTTTTTT. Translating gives CASSVGTPGPTGELFF. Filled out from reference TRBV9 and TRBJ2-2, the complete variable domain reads DSGVTQTPKHLITATGQRVTLRCSPRSGDLSVYWYQQSLDQGLQFLIQYYNGEERAKGNILERFSAQQFPDLHSELNLSSLELGDSALYFCASSVGTPGPTGELFFGEGSRLTVL.

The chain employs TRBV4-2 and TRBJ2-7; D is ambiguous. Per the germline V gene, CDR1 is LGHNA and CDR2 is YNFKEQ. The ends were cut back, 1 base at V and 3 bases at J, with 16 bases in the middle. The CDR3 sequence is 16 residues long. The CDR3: CASSQGGRASYYEQYF. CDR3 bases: TGTGCCAGCAGCCAAGGGGGTAGGGCTTCCTACTACGAGCAGTACTTC.

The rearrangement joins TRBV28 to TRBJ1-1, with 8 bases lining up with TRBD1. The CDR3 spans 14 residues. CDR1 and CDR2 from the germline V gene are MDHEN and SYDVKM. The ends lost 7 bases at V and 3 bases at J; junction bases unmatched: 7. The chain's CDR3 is CASTPDRVDTEAFF. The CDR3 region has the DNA TGTGCCAGCACCCCGGACAGGGTTGACACTGAAGCTTTCTTT.

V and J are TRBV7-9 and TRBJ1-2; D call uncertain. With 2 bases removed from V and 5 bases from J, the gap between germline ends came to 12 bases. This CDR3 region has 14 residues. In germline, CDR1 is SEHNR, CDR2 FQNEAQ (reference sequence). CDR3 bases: TGTGCCAGCAGCTTAACCGGGCCGACGTATGGCTACACCTTC. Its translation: CASSLTGPTYGYTF.

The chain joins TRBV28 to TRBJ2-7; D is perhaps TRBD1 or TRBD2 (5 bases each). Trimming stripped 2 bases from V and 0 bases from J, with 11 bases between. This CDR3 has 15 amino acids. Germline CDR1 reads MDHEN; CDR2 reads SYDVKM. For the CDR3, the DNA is TGTGCCAGCAGTTTAGGGACGGAGAGCTCCTACGAGCAGTACTTC. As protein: CASSLGTESSYEQYF.

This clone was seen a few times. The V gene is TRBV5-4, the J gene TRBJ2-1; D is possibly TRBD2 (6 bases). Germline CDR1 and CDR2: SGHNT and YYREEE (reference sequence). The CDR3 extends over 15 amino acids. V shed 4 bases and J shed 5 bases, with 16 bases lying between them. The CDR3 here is CASSPGTVMDNEQFF. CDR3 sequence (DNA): TGTGCCAGCAGCCCTGGGACTGTAATGGACAATGAGCAGTTCTTC. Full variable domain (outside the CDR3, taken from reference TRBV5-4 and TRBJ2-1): ETGVTQSPTHLIKTRGQQVTLRCSSQSGHNTVSWYQQALGQGPQFIFQYYREEENGRGNFPPRFSGLQFPNYSSELNVNALELDDSALYLCASSPGTVMDNEQFFGPGTRLTVL.

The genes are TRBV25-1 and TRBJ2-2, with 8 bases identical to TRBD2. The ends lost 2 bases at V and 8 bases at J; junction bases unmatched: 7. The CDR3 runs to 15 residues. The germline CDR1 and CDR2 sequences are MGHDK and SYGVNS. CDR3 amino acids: CASSEAGGGTGELFF. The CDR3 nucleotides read TGTGCCAGCAGTGAAGCCGGGGGGGGGACGGGGGAGCTGTTTTTT.

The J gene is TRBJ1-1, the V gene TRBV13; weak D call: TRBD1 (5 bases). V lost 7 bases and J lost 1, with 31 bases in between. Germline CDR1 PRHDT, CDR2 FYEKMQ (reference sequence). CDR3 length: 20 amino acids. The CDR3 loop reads CASNPPGRIKLILENTEAFF. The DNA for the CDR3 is TGTGCCAGCAACCCTCCGGGACGCATAAAATTAATCCTTGAGAACACTGAAGCTTTCTTT.

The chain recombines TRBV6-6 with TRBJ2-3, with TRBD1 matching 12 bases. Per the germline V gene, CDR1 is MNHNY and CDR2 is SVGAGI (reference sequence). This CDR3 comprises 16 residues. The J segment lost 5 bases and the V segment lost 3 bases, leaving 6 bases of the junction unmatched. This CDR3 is CASSYRGQGAGDTQYF. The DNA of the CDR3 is TGTGCCAGCAGTTATAGGGGACAGGGGGCTGGAGATACGCAGTATTTT.

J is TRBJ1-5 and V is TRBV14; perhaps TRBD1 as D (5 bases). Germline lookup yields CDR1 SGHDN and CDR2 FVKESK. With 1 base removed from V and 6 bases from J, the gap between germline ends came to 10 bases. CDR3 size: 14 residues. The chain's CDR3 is CASSQVGEGQPQHF. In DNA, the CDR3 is TGTGCCAGCAGCCAAGTGGGGGAGGGTCAGCCCCAGCATTTT. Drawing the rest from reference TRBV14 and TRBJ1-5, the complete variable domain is EAGVTQFPSHSVIEKGQTVTLRCDPISGHDNLYWYRRVMGKEIKFLLHFVKESKQDESGMPNNRFLAERTGGTYSTLKVQPAELEDSGVYFCASSQVGEGQPQHFGDGTRLSIL.

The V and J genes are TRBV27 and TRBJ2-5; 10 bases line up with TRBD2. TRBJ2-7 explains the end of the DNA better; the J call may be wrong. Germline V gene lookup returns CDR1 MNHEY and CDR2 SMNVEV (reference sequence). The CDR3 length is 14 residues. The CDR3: CASSRTSGSYEQYF. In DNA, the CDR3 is TGTGCCAGCAGTCGGACTAGCGGATCCTACGAGCAGTACTTC.

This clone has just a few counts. The CDR3 here is CASSLPDSTGEAFF. The CDR3 bases are TGTGCCAGCAGCTTGCCAGACAGTACGGGTGAAGCTTTCTTT. The J gene is TRBJ1-1, the V gene TRBV5-6; D is perhaps TRBD1 (5 bases). The ends were cut back, 1 base at V and 7 bases at J, with 14 bases in the middle. The CDR3 has 14 amino acids. From germline, CDR1 is SGHDT and CDR2 YYEEEE.

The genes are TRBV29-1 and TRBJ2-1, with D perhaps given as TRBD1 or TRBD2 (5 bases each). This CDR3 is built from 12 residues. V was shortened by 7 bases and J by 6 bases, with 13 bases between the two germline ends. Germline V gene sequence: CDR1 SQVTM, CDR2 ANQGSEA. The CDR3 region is CSADRDPNEQFF. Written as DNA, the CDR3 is TGCAGCGCCGATAGGGACCCCAATGAGCAGTTCTTC.

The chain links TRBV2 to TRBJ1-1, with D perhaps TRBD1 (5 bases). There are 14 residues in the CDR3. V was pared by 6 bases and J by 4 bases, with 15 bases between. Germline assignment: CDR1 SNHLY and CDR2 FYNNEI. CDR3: CASSPGFPSTEAFF. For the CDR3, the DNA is TGTGCCAGCAGCCCAGGGTTTCCAAGCACTGAAGCTTTCTTT.